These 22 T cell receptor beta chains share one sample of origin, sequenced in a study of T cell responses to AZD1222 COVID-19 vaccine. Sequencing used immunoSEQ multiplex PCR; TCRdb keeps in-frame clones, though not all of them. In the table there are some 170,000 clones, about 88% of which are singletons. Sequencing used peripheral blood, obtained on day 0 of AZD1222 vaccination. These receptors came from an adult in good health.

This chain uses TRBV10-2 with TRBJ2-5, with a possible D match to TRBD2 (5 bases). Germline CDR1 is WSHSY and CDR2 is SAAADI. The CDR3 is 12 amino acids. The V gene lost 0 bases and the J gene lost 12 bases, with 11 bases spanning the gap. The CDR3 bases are TGCGCCAGCAGTGAGTCGACGGGATTCGAGTACTTC. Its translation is CASSESTGFEYF.

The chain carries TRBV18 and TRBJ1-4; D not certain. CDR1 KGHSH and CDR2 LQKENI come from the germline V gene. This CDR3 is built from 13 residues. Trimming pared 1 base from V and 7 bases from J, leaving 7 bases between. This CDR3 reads CASSPLLGEKLFF. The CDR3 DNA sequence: TGTGCCAGCTCACCACTACTAGGTGAAAAACTGTTTTTT.

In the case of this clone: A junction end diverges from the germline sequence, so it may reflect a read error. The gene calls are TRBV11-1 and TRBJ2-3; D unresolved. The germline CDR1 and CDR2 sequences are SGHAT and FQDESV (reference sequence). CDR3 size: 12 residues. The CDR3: CATSVNEDTQYF. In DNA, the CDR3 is TGTGCCACCAGCGTAAATGAAGATACGCAGTATTTT.

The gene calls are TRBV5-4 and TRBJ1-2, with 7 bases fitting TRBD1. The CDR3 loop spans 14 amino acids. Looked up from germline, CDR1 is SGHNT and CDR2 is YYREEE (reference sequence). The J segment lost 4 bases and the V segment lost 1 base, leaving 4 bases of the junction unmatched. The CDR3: CASSLKGAGYGYTF. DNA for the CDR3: TGTGCCAGCAGCTTGAAGGGGGCGGGCTATGGCTACACCTTC.

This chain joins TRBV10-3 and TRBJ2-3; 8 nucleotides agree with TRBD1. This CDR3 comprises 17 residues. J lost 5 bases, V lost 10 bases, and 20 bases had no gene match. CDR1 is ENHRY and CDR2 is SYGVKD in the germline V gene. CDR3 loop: CATRYPLDRGLGDTQYF. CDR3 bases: TGTGCCACCCGATACCCGTTAGACAGGGGCCTTGGAGATACGCAGTATTTT.

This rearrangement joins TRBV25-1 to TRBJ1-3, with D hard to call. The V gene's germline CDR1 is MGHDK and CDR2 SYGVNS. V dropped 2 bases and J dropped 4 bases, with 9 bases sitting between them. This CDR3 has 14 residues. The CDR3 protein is CASSERGVGNTIYF. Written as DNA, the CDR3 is TGTGCCAGCAGTGAACGGGGAGTGGGAAACACCATATATTTT. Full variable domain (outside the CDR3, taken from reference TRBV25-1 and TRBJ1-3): EADIYQTPRYLVIGTGKKITLECSQTMGHDKMYWYQQDPGMELHLIHYSYGVNSTEKGDLSSESTVSRIRTEHFPLTLESARPSHTSQYLCASSERGVGNTIYFGEGSWLTVV.

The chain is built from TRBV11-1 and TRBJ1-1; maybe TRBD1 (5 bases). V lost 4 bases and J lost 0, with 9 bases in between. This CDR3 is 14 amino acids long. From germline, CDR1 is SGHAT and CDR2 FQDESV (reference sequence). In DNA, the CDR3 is TGTGCCAGCAGCTACCGGGGCATGAACACTGAAGCTTTCTTT. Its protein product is CASSYRGMNTEAFF.

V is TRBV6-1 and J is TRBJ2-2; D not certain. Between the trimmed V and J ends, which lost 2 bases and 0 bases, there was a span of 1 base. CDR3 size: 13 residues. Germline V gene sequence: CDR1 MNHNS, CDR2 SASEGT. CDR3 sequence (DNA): TGTGCCAGCAGTGAACCGAACACCGGGGAGCTGTTTTTT. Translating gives CASSEPNTGELFF.

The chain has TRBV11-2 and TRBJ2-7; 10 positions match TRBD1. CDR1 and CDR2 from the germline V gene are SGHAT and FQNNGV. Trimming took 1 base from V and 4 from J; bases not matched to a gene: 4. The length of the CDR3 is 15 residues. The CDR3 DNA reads TGTGCCAGCAGCTTAGTTGGACAGGGGGTTTACGAGCAGTACTTC. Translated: CASSLVGQGVYEQYF.

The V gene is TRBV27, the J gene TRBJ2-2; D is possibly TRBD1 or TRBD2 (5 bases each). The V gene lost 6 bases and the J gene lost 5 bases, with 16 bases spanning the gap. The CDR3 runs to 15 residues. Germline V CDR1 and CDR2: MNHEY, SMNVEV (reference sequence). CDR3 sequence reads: CASRTGGTGTGELFF. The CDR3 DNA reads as TGTGCCAGCAGAACAGGTGGGACGGGAACCGGGGAGCTGTTTTTT.

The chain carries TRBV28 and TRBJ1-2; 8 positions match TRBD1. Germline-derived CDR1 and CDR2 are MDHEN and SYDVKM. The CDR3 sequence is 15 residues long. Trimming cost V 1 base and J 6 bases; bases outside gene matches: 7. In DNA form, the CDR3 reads TGTGCCAGCAGTTTATTGGGGGGGACAGGCGATGGCTACACCTTC. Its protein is CASSLLGGTGDGYTF.

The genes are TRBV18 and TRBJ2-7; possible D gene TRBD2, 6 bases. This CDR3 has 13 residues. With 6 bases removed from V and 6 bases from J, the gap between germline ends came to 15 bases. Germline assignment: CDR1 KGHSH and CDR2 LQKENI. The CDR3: CASSPGGSIEQYF. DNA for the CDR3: TGTGCCAGCTCCCCCGGGGGTAGTATCGAGCAGTACTTC.

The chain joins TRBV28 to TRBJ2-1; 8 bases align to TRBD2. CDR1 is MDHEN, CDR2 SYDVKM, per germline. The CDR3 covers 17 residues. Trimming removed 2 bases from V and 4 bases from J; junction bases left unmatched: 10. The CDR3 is CASSLAVAGGLYNEQFF. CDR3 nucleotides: TGTGCCAGCAGTTTAGCAGTGGCGGGGGGATTATACAATGAGCAGTTCTTC.

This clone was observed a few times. The CDR3 bases are TGCAGTGCTAGTGGGTGGGGGGAACTTCAAGAGACCCAGTACTTC. This gives the protein CSASGWGELQETQYF. The V and J genes are TRBV20-1 and TRBJ2-5, with D possibly matching TRBD2 (6 bases). The CDR3 sequence is 15 residues long. With 3 bases removed from V and 2 bases from J, the gap between germline ends came to 16 bases. Germline CDR1 and CDR2: DFQATT and SNEGSKA (reference sequence).

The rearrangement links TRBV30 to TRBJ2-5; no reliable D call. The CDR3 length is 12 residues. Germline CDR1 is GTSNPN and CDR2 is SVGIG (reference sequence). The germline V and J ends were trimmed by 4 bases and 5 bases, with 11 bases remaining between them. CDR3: CAWTIGRETQYF. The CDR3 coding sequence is TGTGCCTGGACAATCGGTAGGGAGACCCAGTACTTC.

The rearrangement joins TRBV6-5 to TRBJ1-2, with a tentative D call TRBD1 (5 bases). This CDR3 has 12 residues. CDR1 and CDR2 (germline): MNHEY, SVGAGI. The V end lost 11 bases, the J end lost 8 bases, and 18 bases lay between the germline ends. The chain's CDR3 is CAAGRGAGGYTF. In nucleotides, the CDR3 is TGTGCCGCAGGACGGGGCGCTGGGGGCTACACCTTC.

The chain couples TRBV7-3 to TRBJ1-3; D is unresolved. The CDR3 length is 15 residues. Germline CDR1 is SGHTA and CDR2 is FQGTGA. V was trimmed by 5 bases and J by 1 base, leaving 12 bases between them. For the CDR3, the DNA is TGTGCCAGCAGCCCACTTACATCGTCTGGAAACACCATATATTTT. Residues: CASSPLTSSGNTIYF. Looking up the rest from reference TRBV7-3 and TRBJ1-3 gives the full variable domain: GAGVSQTPSNKVTEKGKYVELRCDPISGHTALYWYRQSLGQGPEFLIYFQGTGAADDSGLPNDRFFAVRPEGSVSTLKIQRTERGDSAVYLCASSPLTSSGNTIYFGEGSWLTVV.

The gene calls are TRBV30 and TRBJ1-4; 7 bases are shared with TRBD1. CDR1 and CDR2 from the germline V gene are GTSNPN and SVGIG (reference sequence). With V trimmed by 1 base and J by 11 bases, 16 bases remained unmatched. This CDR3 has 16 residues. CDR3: CAWSGGQSGLLQKLFF. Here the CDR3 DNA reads TGTGCCTGGAGTGGGGGACAGTCCGGTTTGTTACAGAAACTGTTTTTT. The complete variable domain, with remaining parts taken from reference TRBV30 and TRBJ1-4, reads SQTIHQWPATLVQPVGSPLSLECTVEGTSNPNLYWYRQAAGRGLQLLFYSVGIGQISSEVPQNLSASRPQDRQFILSSKKLLLSDSGFYLCAWSGGQSGLLQKLFFGSGTQLSVL.

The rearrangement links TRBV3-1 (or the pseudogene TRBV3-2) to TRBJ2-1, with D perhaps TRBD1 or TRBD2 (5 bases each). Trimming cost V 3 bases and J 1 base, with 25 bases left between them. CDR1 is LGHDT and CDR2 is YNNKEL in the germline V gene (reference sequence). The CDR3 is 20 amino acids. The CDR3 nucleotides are TGTGCCAGCAGCCAGAGGGCTAAAGGGATCCGGGACCATTCCTACAATGAGCAGTTCTTC. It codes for CASSQRAKGIRDHSYNEQFF.

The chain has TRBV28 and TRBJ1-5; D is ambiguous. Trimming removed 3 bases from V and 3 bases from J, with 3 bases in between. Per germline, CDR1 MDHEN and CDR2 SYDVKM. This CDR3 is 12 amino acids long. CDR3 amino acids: CASSLTNQPQHF. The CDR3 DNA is TGTGCCAGCAGTTTGACCAATCAGCCCCAGCATTTT.

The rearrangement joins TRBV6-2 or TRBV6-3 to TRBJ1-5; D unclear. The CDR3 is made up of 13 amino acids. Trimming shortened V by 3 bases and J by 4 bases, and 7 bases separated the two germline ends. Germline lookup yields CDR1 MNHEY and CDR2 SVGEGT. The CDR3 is CASSYWQNQPQHF. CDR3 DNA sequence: TGTGCCAGCAGTTATTGGCAGAATCAGCCCCAGCATTTT.

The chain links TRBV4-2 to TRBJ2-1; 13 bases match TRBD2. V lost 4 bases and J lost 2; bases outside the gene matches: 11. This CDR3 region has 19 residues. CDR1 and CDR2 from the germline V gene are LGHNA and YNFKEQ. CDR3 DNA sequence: TGTGCCAGCAGCCCTAGGGGGACTAGCGGGATTGGCCCCTACAATGAGCAGTTCTTC. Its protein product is CASSPRGTSGIGPYNEQFF.